This T cell receptor beta chain was observed in a study of Graves' ophthalmopathy and Graves' hyperthyroidism. Study findings and constraints: Sensitivity reached approximately 85% and specificity roughly 81% for a 13-signature model separating ophthalmopathy from stable hyperthyroidism. Blood also held most thyroid clonotypes expanded above 0.001 frequency. Predictions made by the model for ophthalmopathy progression reached over 55% sensitivity and approximately 72% specificity.

Amplification of TCR beta CDR3 regions used RNA transcripts. First-round RT-PCR used HTBI primers; second-round multiplex PCR followed. One entry per CDR3 protein, called by TCRdb with MiXCR from the multiplex PCR reads. In the table there are about 420,000 distinct CDR3 sequences, roughly 21% of which are singletons. With respect to this clonotype: Antigen unknown.

V dropped 5 bases and J dropped 7; count of bases not matched to a gene: 5. The V gene's germline CDR1 is MNHEY and CDR2 SVGEGT. The CDR3 is 14 residues long. The sequencing sample was made of peripheral blood. This clonotype was obtained from a woman aged 18-29 years with stable Graves' hyperthyroidism. The gene calls are TRBV6-2 or TRBV6-3 and TRBJ2-2; 9 bases are shared with TRBD1. The DNA of the CDR3 is TGTGCCAGCAGTCGACAGGGGGACGGCGGGGAGCTGTTTTTT. It yields the protein CASSRQGDGGELFF.